A selection of T cell receptor beta chains follows, all from one sample in a study of regulatory dendritic cells for organ transplantation. Assay: immunoSEQ multiplex PCR; the TCRdb copy retains only in-frame clones and omits some. The sample lists 12,000 or so clones, 74% seen once, with 0.63% in the top ten. Their antigens remain unidentified. The specimen was naive CD4+ T cells from blood cultured with regulatory dendritic cells. The receptors were sampled from a human donor in good health. The CDR3 runs from the conserved cysteine through the conserved F or W. The order of the fields is V gene, J gene, CDR3 length, CDR3 protein.

TRBV6-5,TRBJ1-2,15,CASSYLDRLNYGYTF
TRBV19,TRBJ2-5,19,CASRRGLAGEDITEETQYF
TRBV2,TRBJ2-6,15,CASSNVPGGANVLTF
TRBV5-1,TRBJ2-1,14,CASSLGLVRNEQFF
TRBV28,TRBJ2-7,14,CASRRKGKSYEQYF
TRBV6-1,TRBJ2-5,14,CASSERTAQETQYF
TRBV18,TRBJ2-1,16,CASSPLEGFSYNEQFF
TRBV5-1,TRBJ2-1,14,CASSLGDMLNEQFF
TRBV7-2,TRBJ2-2,17,CASSLMGQGGNTGELFF
TRBV5-6,TRBJ1-6,13,CASSLEYNSPLHF
TRBV7-9,TRBJ1-6,17,CASSLALSGQGNSPLHF
TRBV5-1,TRBJ2-3,14,CASSPEGSTDTQYF
TRBV11-2,TRBJ1-2,14,CASSLGRPNYGYTF
TRBV9,TRBJ2-3,15,CASSVERQGTDTQYF
TRBV10-3,.,16,CAISGLAGGSTYEQYF
TRBV14,TRBJ1-2,13,CASSQGGGYGYTF
TRBV2,TRBJ2-7,15,CASRPTGTGKYEQYF
TRBV19,TRBJ2-1,14,CASTGLSSYNEQFF
TRBV6-6,TRBJ2-7,14,CASSYSRSSYEQYF
TRBV6-6,TRBJ2-1,16,CASSYGGQGGKDEQFF
TRBV6-1,TRBJ1-3,17,CASSEFLGDSSGNTIYF
TRBV10-3,TRBJ2-1,14,CATQRGAGGNEQFF
TRBV6-6,TRBJ2-5,13,CASSSTRQETQYF
TRBV10-3,TRBJ1-1,13,CAISDPRGTEAFF
TRBV6-5,TRBJ2-3,15,CASSSWGLSSYTQYF
TRBV5-1,TRBJ2-1,12,CASSLDSDEQFF
TRBV19,TRBJ1-2,14,CASSTRTVYYGYTF
TRBV9,TRBJ1-4,15,CASSGTGPPNEKLFF
TRBV5-1,TRBJ2-7,15,CASSLVGQGFYEQYF
TRBV5-1,TRBJ2-7,15,CASSFGQGVHYEQYF
TRBV13,TRBJ1-1,15,CASSLGQGANTEAFF
TRBV5-4,TRBJ2-4,13,CASSLGHGNIQYF
TRBV2,TRBJ1-5,14,CASRETGGFQPQHF
TRBV19,TRBJ2-2,17,CASRGLAGGGNTGELFF
TRBV10-3,TRBJ2-2,14,CAARQGASTGELFF
TRBV27,TRBJ2-5,15,CASSLGGTTQETQYF
TRBV5-1,TRBJ1-1,18,CASSRTQTSSFMNTEAFF
TRBV6-5,TRBJ2-3,14,CASSPGLASDTQYF
TRBV9,TRBJ1-1,14,CASSATHGDTEAFF
TRBV5-4,TRBJ1-3,14,CASSLAGAGNTIYF
TRBV4-1,TRBJ2-2,19,CASSLYSGTSGMNTGELFF
TRBV2,TRBJ1-2,16,CASSDQPGQGPAGYTF
TRBV2,TRBJ2-3,12,CASRTGTDTQYF
TRBV5-1,TRBJ1-2,13,CASSPGGGNGYTF
TRBV5-4,TRBJ1-1,13,CASSLSPNTEAFF
TRBV9,TRBJ2-3,16,CASSVELAGGGDTQYF
TRBV5-1,TRBJ1-4,15,CASSSAGGLGEKLFF
TRBV5-1,TRBJ2-7,14,CASSLITGSYEQYF
TRBV5-5,TRBJ2-1,16,CASSLFWDRGLNEQFF
TRBV4-1,TRBJ2-7,15,CASSHAGTDSYEQYF
TRBV5-1,TRBJ1-2,16,CASSSGTDYRGYGYTF
TRBV5-1,TRBJ2-7,12,CASSQGSYEQYF
TRBV27,TRBJ2-5,16,CASSPLAGGRSETQYF
TRBV5-1,TRBJ2-1,17,CASSLLLGTSGVDEQFF
TRBV18,TRBJ2-1,14,CASSPPDRGNEQFF
TRBV28,TRBJ1-3,16,CASRDLLGAGGNTIYF
TRBV7-6,TRBJ1-1,13,CASSPAGVTEAFF
TRBV11-3,TRBJ2-1,14,CASSLDRRQGRQFF